This entry features one T cell receptor (beta chain) sequence. Germline V gene sequence: CDR1 MGHRA, CDR2 YSYEKL. V lost 1 base and J lost 0; bases outside the gene matches: 7. CDR3 length: 17 amino acids. The sample comes from a study of cytomegalovirus exposure and HLA in healthy donors. The PCR used 60 Vbeta and 13 Jbeta primers. Method: immunoSEQ multiplex PCR; TCRdb's copy keeps in-frame clones and lacks some. The table shows a few hundred thousand clones, with about 70% occurring only once. This chain uses TRBV4-1 with TRBJ1-1, with 8 bases matching TRBD1. This TCR came from a woman in her twenties or thirties in good health and CMV-seronegative. Material: PBMCs. CDR3 coding DNA: TGCGCCAGCAGCCAAGTCTCGACAGGGGTCCTGAACACTGAAGCTTTCTTT. It translates to CASSQVSTGVLNTEAFF.